This T cell receptor (beta chain) was captured by sequencing in a study of T-cell reconstitution after alpha-beta-depleted transplantation in children. This clonotype came up a few times. The antigen is not known. Molecular barcoding with unique molecular identifiers was used for the TCRbeta library. TCRdb analysed the PCR reads with MiXCR anew, one entry per CDR3 protein. The table lists about 250,000 distinct CDR3 sequences, about 24% of them singletons. Looked up from germline, CDR1 is MDHEN and CDR2 is SYDVKM. V lost 6 bases and J 6 bases, leaving 15 bases between the germline ends. The CDR3 has 13 residues. Study observations and caveats: Reports say that about two months after transplant, the alpha-beta T cells came out of several hundred graft clones that had expanded. Surviving recipient T cells and intrathymic progenitors accounted for some patients' high TCRbeta diversity at day 60. A year had passed since transplant, and T-cell counts and diversity by then came mostly from newly produced T cells.

Source: PBMCs, mostly from graft donor cells, taken 360 days after TCRalphabeta/CD19-depleted stem cell transplant. This receptor was obtained from a female patient aged 2-15 years who had a stem cell transplant for congenital amegakaryocytic thrombocytopenia, so the T cells may come from the graft donor. This sequence joins TRBV28 and TRBJ2-7; D could derive from TRBD1 or TRBD2 (6 bases each). The CDR3 region is CASRLGGTSEQYF. The CDR3 DNA sequence: TGTGCCAGCAGACTAGGGGGGACAAGCGAGCAGTACTTC.